This passage covers 25 T cell receptor beta chains from one sample sequenced in a study of T cell responses to AZD1222 COVID-19 vaccine. The table came from immunoSEQ multiplex PCR; TCRdb's copy has only in-frame clones and leaves some out. Seen here are 90,000 to 150,000 clones, about nine tenths observed once, and the top ten hold 0.95% to 1.5%. The input for sequencing was peripheral blood, taken on day 0 of AZD1222 vaccination. Receptors originate from an adult in good health.

The V call is TRBV6-1, the J call TRBJ2-7; TRBD1 is a possible D gene (6 bases). The CDR3 totals 13 residues. Germline V CDR1 and CDR2: MNHNS, SASEGT. The V gene lost 3 bases and the J gene lost 0 bases, with 6 bases spanning the gap. In nucleotides, the CDR3 is TGTGCCAGCAGTGAGGACAGCTCCTACGAGCAGTACTTC. Its translation: CASSEDSSYEQYF.

The chain combines TRBV7-6 with TRBJ1-2; 10 bases fit TRBD1. This CDR3 is built from 16 residues. Germline CDR1 SGHVS, CDR2 FNYEAQ. V gave up 3 bases and J gave up 5 bases; unmatched junction bases: 9. This CDR3 is CASSFDTGQGIYGYTF. The CDR3 DNA follows: TGTGCCAGCAGCTTTGACACGGGACAGGGGATTTATGGCTACACCTTC.

The chain uses TRBV6-5 and TRBJ2-5, with D unclear. The CDR3 has 14 residues. Germline V gene lookup returns CDR1 MNHEY and CDR2 SVGAGI. V was clipped by 3 bases and J by 4 bases, with 12 bases between them. The CDR3 region is CASSYISVGETQYF. CDR3 DNA sequence: TGTGCCAGCAGTTATATATCGGTAGGAGAGACCCAGTACTTC.

This clone came up once. The gene calls are TRBV11-2 and TRBJ1-5; no definite D call. V gave up 6 bases and J gave up 9 bases, with 15 bases separating them. CDR3 length: 13 amino acids. The germline gives CDR1 SGHAT, CDR2 FQNNGV. CDR3 protein: CASRSGPWGPQHF. The CDR3 DNA reads as TGTGCCAGCAGATCGGGCCCCTGGGGGCCCCAGCATTTT.

This chain connects TRBV27 to TRBJ2-7; D is ambiguous. The CDR3 sequence is 14 residues long. The germline gives CDR1 MNHEY, CDR2 SMNVEV (reference sequence). V gave up 2 bases and J gave up 1 base, with 9 bases separating them. The CDR3 coding sequence is TGTGCCAGCAGTTTACTTCCAGGATCCTACGAGCAGTACTTC. The encoded protein is CASSLLPGSYEQYF.

This CDR3 is CASTRAGGMSYEQYF. CDR3 nucleotide sequence: TGTGCCAGCACGCGAGCGGGGGGAATGAGCTACGAGCAGTACTTC. The rearrangement joins TRBV6-5 to TRBJ2-7, with 9 bases aligning to TRBD2. The ends lost 7 bases at V and 3 bases at J; junction bases unmatched: 10. This CDR3 region has 15 residues. Germline CDR1 MNHEY, CDR2 SVGAGI.

This sequence joins TRBV19 and TRBJ2-3, with 11 bases matching TRBD2. With 3 bases clipped from V and 7 bases from J, the junction kept 6 bases outside the gene matches. The CDR3 is made up of 15 amino acids. The germline V gene encodes CDR1 LNHDA and CDR2 SQIVND (reference sequence). Written as DNA, the CDR3 is TGTGCCAGTAGTATTCCTAGCGGGGGGACCAATACGCAGTATTTT. This encodes CASSIPSGGTNTQYF.

The chain recombines TRBV29-1 with TRBJ2-1, with 12 bases aligning to TRBD2. Trimming removed 3 bases from V and 7 bases from J; junction bases left unmatched: 4. Per the germline V gene, CDR1 is SQVTM and CDR2 is ANQGSEA. The CDR3 is made up of 14 amino acids. CDR3 in DNA: TGCAGCGTTGAGGGGCTAGCGGGGGGGAATGAGCAGTTCTTC. Its translation: CSVEGLAGGNEQFF.

The genes are TRBV4-3 and TRBJ2-2; no firm D call. Trimming cost V 0 bases and J 2 bases, with 10 bases left between them. Germline CDR1 LGHNA, CDR2 YSLEER. CDR3 length: 16 amino acids. The CDR3 spells CASSQDSASNTGELFF. CDR3 nucleotides: TGCGCCAGCAGCCAAGATTCCGCATCCAACACCGGGGAGCTGTTTTTT.

V is TRBV27 and J is TRBJ2-1, with 9 bases lining up with TRBD1. Germline loops: CDR1 MNHEY, CDR2 SMNVEV (reference sequence). J lost 7 bases, V lost 6 bases, and 7 bases had no gene match. The CDR3 is 14 amino acids. The CDR3 bases are TGTGCCAGCAGGAGACAGGGGGACTCAAATGAGCAGTTCTTC. Its protein product is CASRRQGDSNEQFF.

The V and J genes are TRBV7-9 and TRBJ1-1; a weak D match, TRBD1 (5 bases). Germline V gene data show CDR1 as SEHNR and CDR2 as FQNEAQ (reference sequence). This CDR3 has 14 residues. Deletions cut 5 bases from V and 3 bases from J, with 13 bases between. The CDR3 here is CASSPGPGYTEAFF. The CDR3 DNA sequence: TGTGCCAGCAGCCCGGGGCCGGGGTACACTGAAGCTTTCTTT.

In nucleotides, the CDR3 is TGTGCCCGTTGGGACACGCTCACAGATACGCAGTATTTT. Its protein product is CARWDTLTDTQYF. This chain joins TRBV2 and TRBJ2-3; D perhaps matches TRBD1 (6 bases). Germline CDR1 and CDR2: SNHLY and FYNNEI. The CDR3 contains 13 residues. With 11 bases removed from V and 2 bases from J, the gap between germline ends came to 14 bases. Supplemented by reference TRBV2 and TRBJ2-3, the full variable domain reads EPEVTQTPSHQVTQMGQEVILRCVPISNHLYFYWYRQILGQKVEFLVSFYNNEISEKSEIFDDQFSVERPDGSNFTLKIRSTKLEDSAMYFCARWDTLTDTQYFGPGTRLTVL.

The chain carries TRBV19 and TRBJ1-2, with D possibly being TRBD1 (6 bases). Germline V gene sequence: CDR1 LNHDA, CDR2 SQIVND (reference sequence). V lost 9 bases and J lost 2, with 16 bases in between. This CDR3 spans 14 amino acids. The CDR3 coding sequence is TGTGCCAGCCTTAATGACAGGTTAAACTATGGCTACACCTTC. Its translation is CASLNDRLNYGYTF.

The chain has TRBV19 and TRBJ2-1; no clear D. This CDR3 spans 21 amino acids. Germline CDR1 reads LNHDA; CDR2 reads SQIVND (reference sequence). With 3 bases removed from V and 7 bases from J, the gap between germline ends came to 34 bases. CDR3 bases: TGTGCCAGTAGTATCCCTTGGCTCGCCACCATCCGGCCTCCTCCTACAAATGAGCAGTTCTTC. It translates to CASSIPWLATIRPPPTNEQFF. The variable domain in full, completed from reference TRBV19 and TRBJ2-1, reads DGGITQSPKYLFRKEGQNVTLSCEQNLNHDAMYWYRQDPGQGLRLIYYSQIVNDFQKGDIAEGYSVSREKKESFPLTVTSAQKNPTAFYLCASSIPWLATIRPPPTNEQFFGPGTRLTVL.

This chain joins TRBV5-6 and TRBJ2-7; 7 bases align to TRBD1. The CDR3 covers 16 residues. Trimming cost V 4 bases and J 0 bases; bases outside gene matches: 10. From germline, CDR1 is SGHDT and CDR2 YYEEEE. DNA of the CDR3: TGTGCCAGCAGCCCGCTCCGGGACAGCAACTCCTACGAGCAGTACTTC. Amino acid sequence: CASSPLRDSNSYEQYF.

The chain carries TRBV2 and TRBJ1-1; D uncertain. This CDR3 comprises 12 residues. CDR1 SNHLY and CDR2 FYNNEI come from the germline V gene. Trimming took 11 bases from V and 2 from J, leaving 12 bases between them. For the CDR3, the DNA is TGTGCCGGGAGCCCGGGCAACACTGAAGCTTTCTTT. Translation gives CAGSPGNTEAFF.

This clone was seen only once. The chain uses TRBV6-2 or TRBV6-3 and TRBJ2-5; D is ambiguous. Germline CDR1 and CDR2: MNHEY and SVGEGT. Trimming took 2 bases from V and 0 from J, leaving 16 bases between them. CDR3 length: 17 residues. CDR3 region: CASSYQILRLYQETQYF. As DNA, the CDR3 is TGTGCCAGCAGTTACCAAATATTACGGTTGTACCAAGAGACCCAGTACTTC.

This clone was picked up a small number of times. This chain uses TRBV7-9 with TRBJ2-7, with 12 bases aligning to TRBD1. The germline V gene encodes CDR1 SEHNR and CDR2 FQNEAQ (reference sequence). The CDR3 extends over 15 amino acids. Losses at the gene ends were 7 bases for V and 5 bases for J; bases not matched to a gene: 9. The chain's CDR3 is CASISGTGGFHEQYF. CDR3 bases: TGTGCCAGCATCTCCGGGACAGGGGGCTTCCACGAGCAGTACTTC.

The sample holds one count of this clone. The genes are TRBV5-6 and TRBJ2-7; D is uncertain. Germline V gene sequence: CDR1 SGHDT, CDR2 YYEEEE. This CDR3 is built from 13 residues. V gave up 3 bases and J gave up 4 bases, with 11 bases separating them. This CDR3 is CASSSSASYEQYF. CDR3 nucleotides: TGTGCCAGCAGCTCGTCGGCGTCGTACGAGCAGTACTTC. The whole variable domain, filled in from reference TRBV5-6 and TRBJ2-7, reads DAGVTQSPTHLIKTRGQQVTLRCSPKSGHDTVSWYQQALGQGPQFIFQYYEEEERQRGNFPDRFSGHQFPNYSSELNVNALLLGDSALYLCASSSSASYEQYFGPGTRLTVT.

The V call is TRBV3-1 (or the pseudogene TRBV3-2), the J call TRBJ1-5, with a tentative D call TRBD1 (5 bases). V lost 4 bases and J 6 bases, leaving 19 bases between the germline ends. This CDR3 has 16 amino acids. Germline loops: CDR1 LGHDT, CDR2 YNNKEL (reference sequence). CDR3 in amino acids: CASSRGTASLGQPQHF. The CDR3 coding sequence is TGTGCCAGCAGCCGTGGGACCGCATCCCTTGGTCAGCCCCAGCATTTT.

The CDR3 sequence is CASSQSTGGYTF. CDR3 DNA sequence: TGTGCCAGCAGCCAGTCGACAGGCGGCTACACCTTC. The chain couples TRBV3-1 (or the pseudogene TRBV3-2) to TRBJ1-2; D may be TRBD1 (6 bases). Trimming left V 3 bases short and J 8 bases short, with 10 bases between. CDR3 length equals 12 residues. CDR1 and CDR2 from the germline V gene are LGHDT and YNNKEL (reference sequence).

The rearrangement links TRBV19 to TRBJ2-7; maybe TRBD1 (6 bases). The V end was cut by 0 bases, the J end by 4 bases, with 16 bases between. The CDR3 extends over 16 amino acids. Germline V lookup: CDR1 LNHDA, CDR2 SQIVND (reference sequence). The CDR3 region is CASSIDHHRALYEQYF. In DNA form, the CDR3 reads TGTGCCAGTAGTATAGATCATCACAGGGCCCTATACGAGCAGTACTTC.

The chain links TRBV7-2 to TRBJ2-7; D is uncertain. Germline lookup yields CDR1 SGHTA and CDR2 FQGNSA. V was pared by 3 bases and J by 3 bases, with 6 bases between. The CDR3 has 12 amino acids. CDR3 coding DNA: TGTGCCAGCAGCTTGAGTCGCTACGAGCAGTACTTC. Translated: CASSLSRYEQYF.

The V call is TRBV7-8, the J call TRBJ1-1; D remains ambiguous. There are 14 residues in the CDR3. V gave up 1 base and J gave up 0 bases, with 6 bases separating them. From germline, CDR1 is SGHVS and CDR2 FQNEAQ. The CDR3 nucleotides read TGTGCCAGCAGCTTAGGAGAGATGAACACTGAAGCTTTCTTT. It yields the protein CASSLGEMNTEAFF.

This clone was detected once. The chain recombines TRBV29-1 with TRBJ2-2, with D tentatively TRBD2 (6 bases). This CDR3 is 14 amino acids long. Trimming removed 5 bases at V and 3 bases at J, with 13 bases between. From germline, CDR1 is SQVTM and CDR2 ANQGSEA. The CDR3 loop reads CSVYPAGDTGELFF. As DNA, the CDR3 is TGCAGCGTTTATCCAGCGGGCGACACCGGGGAGCTGTTTTTT.